Sequencing of this T cell receptor beta chain was carried out in a study of shared clonotypes between healthy human individuals. The CDR3 has 15 residues. CDR1 and CDR2 from the germline V gene are SEHNR and FQNEAQ (reference sequence). The V segment lost 5 bases and the J segment 4 bases; nucleotides outside the gene matches: 11. TCRdb's copy holds only in-frame clones and misses some; the assay was immunoSEQ multiplex PCR. The sample shows around 2.3 million clones, approximately 96% of them seen only once. What was sequenced was naive CD4+ T cells sorted from blood. Subset: CD45RA+ positively selected. The TCR originated in a young man in good health. The chain uses TRBV7-9 and TRBJ2-7; 7 bases agree with TRBD2. The CDR3 sequence is CASSPGTAGAYEQYF. CDR3 sequence (DNA): TGTGCCAGCAGCCCCGGGACCGCGGGAGCGTACGAGCAGTACTTC.